The 32 T cell receptor beta chains given below trace back to one sample, sequenced in a study of Graves' ophthalmopathy and Graves' hyperthyroidism listed by TCRdb under 2018. This sample was sequenced with an Illumina HiSeq 2000. For repertoire sequencing, the TCR beta CDR3 regions were amplified from RNA transcripts. A first-round RT-PCR used HTBI primers with the Qiagen OneStep RT-PCR kit, followed by a second-round multiplex PCR, size selection and purification. TCRdb ran its own pipeline on the public reads, namely fastp trimming at Q25 and MiXCR clone calling, and kept in-frame beta chains. Entries are consolidated by CDR3 protein sequence, retaining the most common genes and DNA. A total of approximately 700,000 distinct CDR3 sequences appear in this sample, just over 40% of them only once. The biggest ten clones account for around 3% of the sample. Sample: peripheral blood. Receptors originate from an adult man with Graves' ophthalmopathy.

In DNA form, the CDR3 reads TGCAGCGGCGAAATGCTAGCGGGAAGGGTGGGAGAGACCCAGTACTTC. Translation gives CSGEMLAGRVGETQYF. The chain links TRBV29-1 to TRBJ2-5, with 9 bases identical to TRBD2. J gave up 4 bases and V 7 bases, and 16 bases lay outside the gene matches. The germline V gene encodes CDR1 SQVTM and CDR2 ANQGSEA. This CDR3 contains 16 residues.

This chain links TRBV7-9 with TRBJ2-5; TRBD2 matches at 13 bases. The CDR3 has 14 amino acids. Trimming took 10 bases from V and 5 from J; bases not matched to a gene: 7. The germline V gene has CDR1 SEHNR and CDR2 FQNEAQ (reference sequence). CDR3 protein: CATEGLAGRETQYF. The CDR3 nucleotides read TGTGCCACCGAGGGACTAGCGGGAAGGGAGACCCAGTACTTC.

The chain combines TRBV20-1 with TRBJ1-2; D gene ambiguous. The ends were cut back, 0 bases at V and 6 bases at J, with 2 bases in the middle. This CDR3 contains 10 residues. CDR1 is DFQATT, CDR2 SNEGSKA, per germline (reference sequence). The CDR3 coding sequence is TGCAGTGCTAGAGATAATGGCTACACCTTC. Protein: CSARDNGYTF.

This clonotype was counted many times. The chain is built from TRBV7-6 and TRBJ2-7; maybe TRBD1 (6 bases). V was pared by 2 bases and J by 3 bases, with 11 bases between. CDR3 length: 14 residues. Germline assignment: CDR1 SGHVS and CDR2 FNYEAQ. The CDR3 DNA sequence: TGTGCCAGCAGCTTACGTGCAGGGGTCTACGAGCAGTACTTC. It specifies CASSLRAGVYEQYF.

On this clonotype itself: A much more abundant neighbour one base away suggests this may be a read error. The genes are TRBV6-1 and TRBJ2-5; D gene uncertain. The CDR3 extends over 14 amino acids. Germline loops: CDR1 MNHNS, CDR2 SASEGT. CDR3 sequence reads: CANSEMRTVETQYF. CDR3 nucleotide sequence: TGTGCCAACAGTGAAATGCGCACAGTAGAGACCCAGTACTTC.

About this clonotype: This may be a read error, as it is one base from a much larger clone. J is TRBJ1-2 and V is TRBV7-9, with unresolved D. The CDR3 is 13 residues long. Per the germline V gene, CDR1 is SEHNR and CDR2 is FQNEAQ (reference sequence). V lost 5 bases and J lost 8, with 15 bases in between. The CDR3 coding sequence is TGTGCCAGCAGCACCCGTGCAGGAGGAGGCTACACCTTC. Protein product: CASSTRAGGGYTF.

The V call is TRBV7-2, the J call TRBJ2-7; a weak D match, TRBD2 (6 bases). V was clipped by 2 bases and J by 5 bases, with 16 bases between them. CDR1 SGHTA and CDR2 FQGNSA come from the germline V gene. The CDR3 sequence is 15 residues long. DNA for the CDR3: TGTGCCAGCAGCTTATTCGTTAGCAGGGAGGACGAGCAGTACTTC. Its translation: CASSLFVSREDEQYF. Complete variable domain (other parts from reference TRBV7-2 and TRBJ2-7): GAGVSQSPSNKVTEKGKDVELRCDPISGHTALYWYRQSLGQGLEFLIYFQGNSAPDKSGLPSDRFSAERTGGSVSTLTIQRTQQEDSAVYLCASSLFVSREDEQYFGPGTRLTVT.

The chain has TRBV29-1 and TRBJ1-1; possible D gene TRBD1, 5 bases. Trimming pared 8 bases from V and 2 bases from J, leaving 15 bases between. The germline CDR1 and CDR2 sequences are SQVTM and ANQGSEA. The CDR3 extends over 13 amino acids. CDR3 nucleotide sequence: TGCAGCTTGGGTCGCGGGGGTAACACTGAAGCTTTCTTT. The encoded protein is CSLGRGGNTEAFF.

This clonotype was counted ten times or more. The chain joins TRBV19 to TRBJ2-5; 10 nucleotides agree with TRBD2. The CDR3 totals 15 residues. Per germline, CDR1 LNHDA and CDR2 SQIVND (reference sequence). V shed 5 bases, J shed 1 base, and the junction held 4 bases outside the gene matches. The CDR3 sequence is CASSQTSGLQETQYF. The CDR3 DNA sequence: TGTGCCAGTAGTCAGACTAGCGGGCTCCAAGAGACCCAGTACTTC.

By proportion, this clonotype is medium-sized (0.01 to 0.1%). The chain employs TRBV29-1 and TRBJ1-1; D uncertain. Germline lookup yields CDR1 SQVTM and CDR2 ANQGSEA. This CDR3 comprises 13 residues. The V end lost 2 bases, the J end lost 3 bases, and 10 bases lay between the germline ends. CDR3 amino acids: CSVERQADTEAFF. In DNA form, the CDR3 reads TGCAGCGTTGAACGCCAGGCTGACACTGAAGCTTTCTTT. The full variable domain, completed using reference TRBV29-1 and TRBJ1-1, is SAVISQKPSRDICQRGTSLTIQCQVDSQVTMMFWYRQQPGQSLTLIATANQGSEATYESGFVIDKFPISRPNLTFSTLTVSNMSPEDSSIYLCSVERQADTEAFFGQGTRLTVV.

This clonotype occurred many times. The J gene is TRBJ1-1, the V gene TRBV15; 8 nucleotides match TRBD1. The CDR3 extends over 16 amino acids. CDR1 is LNHNV and CDR2 is YYDKDF in the germline V gene (reference sequence). With V trimmed by 2 bases and J by 1 base, 6 bases remained unmatched. The CDR3 DNA reads as TGTGCCACCAGCAGAACCTCCAGGGGGCCGAACACTGAAGCTTTCTTT. It is translated as CATSRTSRGPNTEAFF.

About this clonotype: The CDR3 carries no conserved terminal phenylalanine or tryptophan, so it likely arises from a read error. The chain links TRBV24-1 to TRBJ2-1; perhaps D is TRBD1 or TRBD2 (6 bases each). V dropped 4 bases and J dropped 5 bases, with 8 bases sitting between them. The CDR3 spans 13 residues. The germline V gene encodes CDR1 KGHDR and CDR2 SFDVKD. DNA of the CDR3: TGTGCCACCAGTGAAGGGGGGAACAATGAGCAGTTCCTC. Translated, it gives CATSEGGNNEQFL.

This clonotype was recorded at least ten times. CDR3 coding DNA: TGTGCCATCAGCAAAGGGGACAGTAAAACTGAAGCTTTCTTT. This encodes CAISKGDSKTEAFF. The chain has TRBV10-3 and TRBJ1-1; 7 bases line up with TRBD1. The CDR3 has 14 amino acids. Germline CDR1 reads ENHRY; CDR2 reads SYGVKD. J gave up 5 bases and V 6 bases, and 9 bases lay outside the gene matches.

This clonotype was recorded at least ten times. This chain joins TRBV20-1 and TRBJ2-5; 8 bases map to TRBD2. This CDR3 region has 13 residues. Germline lookup yields CDR1 DFQATT and CDR2 SNEGSKA (reference sequence). V shed 3 bases, J shed 5 bases, and the junction held 5 bases outside the gene matches. Written as DNA, the CDR3 is TGCAGTGCTAGTTTTTCGGGGGGGGAGACCCAGTACTTC. Encoded protein: CSASFSGGETQYF.

The chain uses TRBV29-1 and TRBJ2-1; perhaps TRBD2 as D (6 bases). This CDR3 region has 13 residues. Looked up from germline, CDR1 is SQVTM and CDR2 is ANQGSEA. The V end lost 6 bases, the J end lost 1 base, and 10 bases lay between the germline ends. The CDR3 region is CSVHGRSYNEQFF. The CDR3 DNA follows: TGCAGCGTACACGGGAGATCCTACAATGAGCAGTTCTTC.

Points on this clonotype: The junction departs from the called germline gene at one end, perhaps through a read error. CDR3 sequence: CASSPTGPF. In nucleotides, the CDR3 is TGTGCCAGCAGCCCGACAGGCCCCTTC. The chain links TRBV12-3 or TRBV12-4 to TRBJ2-7; TRBD1 is a possible D gene (6 bases). CDR3 length: 9 amino acids.

This clonotype was seen many times. The V call is TRBV9, the J call TRBJ1-1; no reliable D call. The CDR3 has 14 residues. The germline V gene has CDR1 SGDLS and CDR2 YYNGEE. The V end lost 6 bases, the J end lost 3 bases, and 15 bases lay between the germline ends. In nucleotides, the CDR3 is TGTGCCAGCACCCAACTGGGGTTGGACACTGAAGCTTTCTTT. This gives the protein CASTQLGLDTEAFF.

V usage is TRBV5-4 and J usage is TRBJ2-2, with D possibly TRBD1 on 5 matching bases. Germline V gives CDR1 SGHNT, CDR2 YYREEE (reference sequence). Between the trimmed V and J ends, which lost 6 bases and 0 bases, there was a span of 12 bases. CDR3 length equals 15 residues. CDR3 loop: CASTRGGTNTGELFF. The CDR3 region has the DNA TGTGCCAGCACTAGGGGCGGAACGAACACCGGGGAGCTGTTTTTT.

The chain is built from TRBV2 and TRBJ1-6, with D possibly TRBD1 on 5 matching bases. Germline V gene data show CDR1 as SNHLY and CDR2 as FYNNEI. Trimming removed 5 bases from V and 0 bases from J, with 11 bases in between. The CDR3 has 16 amino acids. The CDR3 reads CASSSGGGSYNSPLHF. CDR3 coding DNA: TGTGCCAGCAGTAGCGGGGGGGGCTCCTATAATTCACCCCTCCACTTT. Complete variable domain (other parts from reference TRBV2 and TRBJ1-6): EPEVTQTPSHQVTQMGQEVILRCVPISNHLYFYWYRQILGQKVEFLVSFYNNEISEKSEIFDDQFSVERPDGSNFTLKIRSTKLEDSAMYFCASSSGGGSYNSPLHFGNGTRLTVT.

The table lists this clonotype with many counts. The rearrangement joins TRBV2 to TRBJ2-5, with 13 bases identical to TRBD2. V was clipped by 4 bases and J by 2 bases; unmatched bases: 1. Germline V lookup: CDR1 SNHLY, CDR2 FYNNEI. The CDR3 spans 15 residues. The CDR3 region is CASSVLAGGQETQYF. Here the CDR3 DNA reads TGTGCCAGCAGTGTACTAGCGGGGGGGCAAGAGACCCAGTACTTC.

V and J are TRBV6-6 and TRBJ1-5, with 11 positions matching TRBD1. This CDR3 has 17 residues. V lost 5 bases to trimming and J lost 7 bases; unmatched junction nucleotides: 13. The germline CDR1 and CDR2 sequences are MNHNY and SVGAGI (reference sequence). The chain's CDR3 is CASSTLGQGASGQPQHF. The DNA for the CDR3 is TGTGCCAGCAGTACCCTCGGACAGGGGGCTTCGGGACAGCCCCAGCATTTT.

The gene calls are TRBV7-9 and TRBJ2-7, with D perhaps matching TRBD1 or TRBD2 (7 bases each). The germline V and J ends were trimmed by 6 bases and 1 base, with 16 bases remaining between them. The CDR3 runs 15 residues. Germline lookup yields CDR1 SEHNR and CDR2 FQNEAQ (reference sequence). The CDR3 sequence: CASRTPGGGSYEQYF. CDR3 sequence (DNA): TGTGCCAGCAGGACGCCAGGGGGAGGGTCCTACGAGCAGTACTTC.

As for this clonotype: The conserved phenylalanine or tryptophan normally closing the CDR3 is absent here, so this likely arose from a read error. The gene calls are TRBV4-3 and TRBJ2-5, with 11 bases fitting TRBD2. The germline CDR1 and CDR2 sequences are LGHNA and YSLEER. Trimming at V came to 1 base and at J to 5 bases, leaving 9 bases not matched to a gene. This CDR3 contains 17 residues. The CDR3, as DNA: TGCGCCAGCAGCCAAGGTCCTCTAGCGGGAGGTGGGGAGACCCAGTACGTC. Its translation: CASSQGPLAGGGETQYV.

The chain carries TRBV2 and TRBJ2-3; the D gene is possibly TRBD2 (6 bases). The V gene lost 8 bases and the J gene lost 3 bases, with 15 bases spanning the gap. Germline V gene lookup returns CDR1 SNHLY and CDR2 FYNNEI. The CDR3 totals 14 residues. CDR3: CASVVAEMTDTQYF. CDR3 bases: TGTGCCAGCGTGGTAGCGGAGATGACAGATACGCAGTATTTT.

V usage is TRBV19 and J usage is TRBJ2-5, with no clear D. From germline, CDR1 is LNHDA and CDR2 SQIVND (reference sequence). Trimming left V 3 bases short and J 6 bases short, with 17 bases between. The CDR3 consists of 15 residues. CDR3 coding DNA: TGTGCCAGTAGTATTAGTTTGGACCTCAGGCAGACCCAGTACTTC. Translating it yields CASSISLDLRQTQYF. The whole variable domain, filled in from reference TRBV19 and TRBJ2-5, reads DGGITQSPKYLFRKEGQNVTLSCEQNLNHDAMYWYRQDPGQGLRLIYYSQIVNDFQKGDIAEGYSVSREKKESFPLTVTSAQKNPTAFYLCASSISLDLRQTQYFGPGTRLLVL.

The genes are TRBV11-2 and TRBJ2-7; 7 nucleotides line up with TRBD1. The V segment lost 4 bases and the J segment 3 bases; nucleotides outside the gene matches: 9. This CDR3 contains 15 residues. Germline values: CDR1 SGHAT, CDR2 FQNNGV. The CDR3 DNA reads TGTGCCAGCAGCTCGCAAGGACAGGTTTTCTACGAGCAGTACTTC. It specifies CASSSQGQVFYEQYF. Full variable domain (remainder filled in from reference TRBV11-2 and TRBJ2-7): EAGVAQSPRYKIIEKRQSVAFWCNPISGHATLYWYQQILGQGPKLLIQFQNNGVVDDSQLPKDRFSAERLKGVDSTLKIQPAKLEDSAVYLCASSSQGQVFYEQYFGPGTRLTVT.

This chain uses TRBV6-8 with TRBJ1-3; D remains ambiguous. The V gene's germline CDR1 is MNHGY and CDR2 SAAAGT. V was trimmed by 0 bases and J by 3 bases, leaving 15 bases between them. The CDR3 is 17 amino acids. The CDR3 DNA reads TGTGCCAGCAGTTACTCGACGGCGGTAGGAGTTGGAAACACCATATATTTT. It yields the protein CASSYSTAVGVGNTIYF.

In DNA form, the CDR3 reads TGTGCCAGCAGTTTGGGTGGCAGGGGCGGAACTGAAGCTTTCTTT. Translated: CASSLGGRGGTEAFF. This rearrangement joins TRBV12-3 or TRBV12-4 to TRBJ1-1; a possible D gene is TRBD1 (6 bases). The CDR3 sequence is 15 residues long. The germline V and J ends were trimmed by 3 bases and 5 bases, with 16 bases remaining between them.

This clonotype was picked up many times. The chain carries TRBV6-5 and TRBJ1-5; D ambiguous. This CDR3 has 13 residues. Trimming left V 7 bases short and J 4 bases short, with 11 bases between. Germline CDR1 reads MNHEY; CDR2 reads SVGAGI. The CDR3, as DNA: TGTGCCAGCACCCCGGGTCCTAATCAGCCCCAGCATTTT. It is translated as CASTPGPNQPQHF.

This clonotype has at least ten counts. The chain is built from TRBV29-1 and TRBJ1-2; 10 bases are a match to TRBD1. J gave up 6 bases and V 6 bases, and 7 bases lay outside the gene matches. Germline lookup yields CDR1 SQVTM and CDR2 ANQGSEA. This CDR3 region has 13 residues. The CDR3 DNA reads as TGCAGCGTGACACCGGGACAGGGGAATGGCTACACCTTC. Its translation is CSVTPGQGNGYTF. Based on the CDR3 plus reference TRBV29-1 and TRBJ1-2, the full variable domain is SAVISQKPSRDICQRGTSLTIQCQVDSQVTMMFWYRQQPGQSLTLIATANQGSEATYESGFVIDKFPISRPNLTFSTLTVSNMSPEDSSIYLCSVTPGQGNGYTFGSGTRLTVV.

This chain uses TRBV5-1 with TRBJ1-2; TRBD1 matches 7 bases. Germline V gene data show CDR1 as SGHRS and CDR2 as YFSETQ. The CDR3 covers 14 residues. J was trimmed by 7 bases and V by 10 bases; bases with no gene match: 16. The DNA for the CDR3 is TGCGCCGGTAGCTTGGCCTTAGGGGGCCCTGGCTACACCTTC. This translates into CAGSLALGGPGYTF.

A note on this clonotype: This could be a read error, since a much larger clone is one nucleotide away. The rearrangement uses TRBV11-2 and TRBJ1-1; no reliable D call. Germline V gene sequence: CDR1 SGHAT, CDR2 FQNNGV. CDR3 size: 15 residues. Trimming removed 1 base at V and 2 bases at J, with 11 bases between. The CDR3 reads CASSLAARQNTEAFF. In nucleotides, the CDR3 is TGTGCCAGCAGCTTAGCGGCAAGGCAAAACACTGAAGCTTTCTTT.